These 18 T cell receptor beta chains share one sample of origin, sequenced in a study of blood T cell repertoires in COVID-19. Sequencing was performed with immunoSEQ multiplex PCR; in TCRdb, only in-frame clones are kept and a portion is missing. The sample contains about 240,000 clones, 70% to 90% of which appear only once. Sequenced input: peripheral blood. The receptors here all came from a woman in her seventies with active or convalescent COVID-19.

The V gene is TRBV5-6, the J gene TRBJ2-1; 8 nucleotides align to TRBD1. The germline CDR1 and CDR2 sequences are SGHDT and YYEEEE. The V segment lost 4 bases and the J segment 7 bases; nucleotides outside the gene matches: 13. This CDR3 contains 16 residues. The CDR3 DNA sequence: TGTGCCAGCAGCCTCCCCGGACAGGGCACCGGGAATGAGCAGTTCTTC. Amino acid sequence: CASSLPGQGTGNEQFF.

The chain links TRBV24-1 to TRBJ2-3, with D tentatively TRBD1 (6 bases). Trimming removed 2 bases from V and 2 bases from J, with 16 bases in between. The CDR3 has 17 residues. Germline V gives CDR1 KGHDR, CDR2 SFDVKD. CDR3 amino acids: CATSDSWGPTFTDTQYF. The CDR3 DNA follows: TGTGCCACCAGTGATTCCTGGGGGCCGACATTCACAGATACGCAGTATTTT.

V is TRBV15 and J is TRBJ2-2, with D tentatively TRBD1 (6 bases). Germline assignment: CDR1 LNHNV and CDR2 YYDKDF (reference sequence). V lost 4 bases and J 5 bases, leaving 17 bases between the germline ends. The CDR3 is 16 amino acids. In nucleotides, the CDR3 is TGTGCCACCAGCATCCTCAGGGGCACCCCTACCGGGGAGCTGTTTTTT. Protein sequence: CATSILRGTPTGELFF.

V usage is TRBV5-1 and J usage is TRBJ1-4; 8 bases agree with TRBD1. V dropped 1 base and J dropped 8; count of bases not matched to a gene: 16. Germline CDR1 and CDR2: SGHRS and YFSETQ. This CDR3 region has 18 residues. CDR3 coding DNA: TGCGCCAGCAGCTTGCGGCTGCTCATTGACAGGGGCGGAGAAAAACTGTTTTTT. Amino acids: CASSLRLLIDRGGEKLFF.

The rearrangement links TRBV6-2 or TRBV6-3 to TRBJ2-3, with TRBD2 matching 10 bases. Germline values: CDR1 MNHEY, CDR2 SVGEGT. This CDR3 has 16 amino acids. V gave up 0 bases and J gave up 4 bases; unmatched junction bases: 4. CDR3 region: CASSYSSGGAADTQYF. CDR3 sequence (DNA): TGTGCCAGCAGTTACTCAAGCGGGGGGGCCGCAGATACGCAGTATTTT.

This chain uses TRBV18 with TRBJ1-2; the match to TRBD1 covers 9 bases. The J segment lost 10 bases and the V segment lost 3 bases, leaving 6 bases of the junction unmatched. The germline V gene has CDR1 KGHSH and CDR2 LQKENI. The CDR3 runs to 13 residues. The CDR3 region is CASSPGQGPIYTF. CDR3 coding DNA: TGTGCCAGCTCACCCGGACAGGGGCCAATCTACACCTTC.

The chain couples TRBV6-2 or TRBV6-3 to TRBJ2-7; TRBD2 agrees at 10 bases. The CDR3 runs to 14 residues. Germline CDR1 reads MNHEY; CDR2 reads SVGEGT. Trimming at V came to 4 bases and at J to 2 bases, leaving 2 bases not matched to a gene. The CDR3 coding sequence is TGTGCCAGCAGTTCACTAGCGGGGACCTACGAGCAGTACTTC. This translates into CASSSLAGTYEQYF.

This chain joins TRBV4-2 and TRBJ2-1, with a possible D match to TRBD2 (6 bases). Germline V gene sequence: CDR1 LGHNA, CDR2 YNFKEQ. The CDR3 consists of 14 residues. Trimming took off 0 bases at V and 6 bases at J, with 9 bases between the two ends. CDR3: CASSQEAGSNEQFF. Here the CDR3 DNA reads TGTGCCAGCAGCCAAGAAGCGGGTTCCAATGAGCAGTTCTTC.

The chain links TRBV5-6 to TRBJ1-1; tentatively, D is TRBD1 (6 bases). Germline lookup yields CDR1 SGHDT and CDR2 YYEEEE. CDR3 length equals 13 residues. Trimming shortened V by 4 bases and J by 4 bases, and 11 bases separated the two germline ends. CDR3 residues: CASSHVGGTEAFF. DNA of the CDR3: TGTGCCAGCAGCCACGTAGGGGGCACTGAAGCTTTCTTT.

J is TRBJ1-5 and V is TRBV6-2 or TRBV6-3; D perhaps matches TRBD1 (6 bases). Germline assignment: CDR1 MNHEY and CDR2 SVGEGT. V dropped 5 bases and J dropped 3 bases, with 8 bases sitting between them. The CDR3 is 13 amino acids. Here the CDR3 reads CASSDRFNQPQHF. CDR3 coding DNA: TGTGCCAGCAGTGACAGGTTCAATCAGCCCCAGCATTTT.

The rearrangement uses TRBV5-8 and TRBJ2-3; 9 positions match TRBD2. V was clipped by 4 bases and J by 5 bases; unmatched bases: 11. Germline V lookup: CDR1 SGHTS, CDR2 YDEGEE. The CDR3 runs to 16 residues. DNA of the CDR3: TGTGCCAGCAGCGTCTATAGCGGGGGTGGGAGAGATACGCAGTATTTT. This translates into CASSVYSGGGRDTQYF.

The V call is TRBV25-1, the J call TRBJ2-7; TRBD2 agrees at 8 bases. V was clipped by 2 bases and J by 6 bases; unmatched bases: 9. The CDR3 covers 15 residues. Germline assignment: CDR1 MGHDK and CDR2 SYGVNS. CDR3 sequence: CASSETGGGSGEQYF. The CDR3 bases are TGTGCCAGCAGTGAAACCGGGGGGGGTTCGGGCGAGCAGTACTTC.

This chain joins TRBV19 and TRBJ1-5, with a possible D match to TRBD1 (5 bases). The CDR3 runs 15 residues. V dropped 6 bases and J dropped 1 base, with 13 bases sitting between them. The germline CDR1 and CDR2 sequences are LNHDA and SQIVND (reference sequence). Here the CDR3 DNA reads TGTGCCAGTAGCCCCCTTGGGGGGAGCAATCAGCCCCAGCATTTT. Translating gives CASSPLGGSNQPQHF.

V is TRBV2 and J is TRBJ1-2; D gene unclear. V was cut by 10 bases and J by 7 bases, with 16 bases left in between. The length of the CDR3 is 12 residues. Germline assignment: CDR1 SNHLY and CDR2 FYNNEI. The CDR3 nucleotides are TGTGCCACCAAGCCCCTGTCAGGTGGCTACACCTTC. Translating gives CATKPLSGGYTF.

This rearrangement joins TRBV6-5 to TRBJ1-3, with D perhaps matching TRBD1 (5 bases). Germline V gives CDR1 MNHEY, CDR2 SVGAGI. Between the trimmed V and J ends, which lost 7 bases and 1 base, there was a span of 14 bases. There are 15 residues in the CDR3. CDR3 amino acids: CASNQGLSSGNTIYF. DNA of the CDR3: TGTGCCAGCAACCAGGGATTGTCTTCTGGAAACACCATATATTTT.

Only a few counts were recorded for this clone. V is TRBV28 and J is TRBJ1-4; D ambiguous. The germline CDR1 and CDR2 sequences are MDHEN and SYDVKM. The CDR3 sequence is 12 residues long. The V end was cut by 5 bases, the J end by 6 bases, with 7 bases between. CDR3 sequence: CASSGGHEKLFF. CDR3 DNA sequence: TGTGCCAGCAGTGGAGGGCATGAAAAACTGTTTTTT. Looking up the rest from reference TRBV28 and TRBJ1-4 gives the full variable domain: DVKVTQSSRYLVKRTGEKVFLECVQDMDHENMFWYRQDPGLGLRLIYFSYDVKMKEKGDIPEGYSVSREKKERFSLILESASTNQTSMYLCASSGGHEKLFFGSGTQLSVL.

This clone was counted a few times. The chain uses TRBV10-3 and TRBJ1-1; D not certain. The ends were cut back, 10 bases at V and 3 bases at J, with 21 bases in the middle. CDR1 ENHRY and CDR2 SYGVKD come from the germline V gene. There are 15 residues in the CDR3. For the CDR3, the DNA is TGTGCCAGCCGAAGAGATTTAGACGGAGACACTGAAGCTTTCTTT. Translation gives CASRRDLDGDTEAFF.

In DNA, the CDR3 is TGTGCCAGCAGTCGTTGGGACAGTAACACCGGGGAGCTGTTTTTT. It specifies CASSRWDSNTGELFF. The chain carries TRBV27 and TRBJ2-2, with 7 bases identical to TRBD1. The CDR3 length is 15 residues. Trimming cost V 5 bases and J 2 bases; bases outside gene matches: 5. Germline V lookup: CDR1 MNHEY, CDR2 SMNVEV (reference sequence).